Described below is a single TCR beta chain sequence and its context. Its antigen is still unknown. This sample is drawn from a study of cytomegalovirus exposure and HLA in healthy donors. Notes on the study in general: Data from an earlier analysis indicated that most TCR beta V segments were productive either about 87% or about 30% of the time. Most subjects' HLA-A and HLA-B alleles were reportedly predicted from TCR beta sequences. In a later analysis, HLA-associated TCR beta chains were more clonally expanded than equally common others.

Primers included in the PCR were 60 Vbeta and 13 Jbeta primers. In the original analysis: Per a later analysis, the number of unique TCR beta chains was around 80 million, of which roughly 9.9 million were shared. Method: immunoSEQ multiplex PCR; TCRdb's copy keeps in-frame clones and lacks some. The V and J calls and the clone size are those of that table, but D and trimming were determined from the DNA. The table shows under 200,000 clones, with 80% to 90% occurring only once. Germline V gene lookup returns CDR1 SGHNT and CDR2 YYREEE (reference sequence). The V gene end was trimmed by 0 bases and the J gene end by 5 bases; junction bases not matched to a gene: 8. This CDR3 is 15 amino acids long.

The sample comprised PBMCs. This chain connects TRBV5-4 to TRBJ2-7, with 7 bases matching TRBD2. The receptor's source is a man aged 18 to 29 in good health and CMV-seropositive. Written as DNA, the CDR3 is TGTGCCAGCAGCTTGGCCGGCAGGGAGGGTAACGAGCAGTACTTC. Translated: CASSLAGREGNEQYF.